These 10 T cell receptor beta chains came from one sample sequenced in a study of T-cell reconstitution after alpha-beta-depleted transplantation in children. Unique molecular identifiers were incorporated when the TCRbeta library was constructed. TCRdb redid the calling of the PCR reads with MiXCR, one entry per CDR3 protein. The table includes hundreds of thousands of distinct CDR3 sequences, 30% to 35% detected once. The source was PBMCs from the stem cell graft donor, collected from the stem cell graft. These receptors came from a human donor who donated a stem cell graft to a child with aplastic anemia.

This clonotype showed up just a few times. This chain links TRBV4-3 with TRBJ1-2; D ambiguous. This CDR3 comprises 15 residues. Germline assignment: CDR1 LGHNA and CDR2 YSLEER. The V end lost 0 bases, the J end lost 2 bases, and 10 bases lay between the germline ends. The CDR3 loop is CASSQESSSNYGYTF. In nucleotides, the CDR3 is TGCGCCAGCAGCCAAGAGTCGAGCTCCAACTATGGCTACACCTTC.

The table lists this clonotype with a few counts. The chain employs TRBV7-2 and TRBJ2-3, with 8 bases matching TRBD2. Trimming at V came to 5 bases and at J to 4 bases, leaving 17 bases not matched to a gene. From germline, CDR1 is SGHTA and CDR2 FQGNSA. The CDR3 spans 18 residues. The CDR3 region is CASSLRLAGGGDADTQYF. The CDR3 region has the DNA TGTGCCAGCAGCCTACGCCTGGCGGGAGGAGGGGATGCAGATACGCAGTATTTT.

The table lists this clonotype with a few counts. The genes are TRBV11-3 and TRBJ2-7; D possibly uses TRBD1 or TRBD2 (5 bases each). Trimming stripped 5 bases from V and 3 bases from J, with 11 bases between. The length of the CDR3 is 13 residues. Looked up from germline, CDR1 is SGHNT and CDR2 is YENEEA. The CDR3 is CASSAGTFYEQYV. The CDR3 DNA sequence: TGTGCCAGCAGCGCCGGGACCTTCTACGAGCAGTACGTC.

The V and J genes are TRBV29-1 and TRBJ1-1; D remains unclear. From germline, CDR1 is SQVTM and CDR2 ANQGSEA. There are 13 residues in the CDR3. The ends were cut back, 0 bases at V and 8 bases at J, with 13 bases in the middle. Here the CDR3 reads CSVEETHPLEAFF. In nucleotides, the CDR3 is TGCAGCGTTGAAGAGACCCACCCACTCGAAGCTTTCTTT.

The chain carries TRBV11-3 and TRBJ2-2, with D perhaps TRBD1 or TRBD2 (5 bases each). This CDR3 is 17 amino acids long. Germline V gene sequence: CDR1 SGHNT, CDR2 YENEEA. V dropped 5 bases and J dropped 0 bases, with 16 bases sitting between them. In DNA, the CDR3 is TGTGCCAGCAGCCCACGGGAAGGGGCGGCGAACACCGGGGAGCTGTTTTTT. This sequence encodes CASSPREGAANTGELFF. The full variable domain, its missing parts supplied by reference TRBV11-3 and TRBJ2-2, is EAGVVQSPRYKIIEKKQPVAFWCNPISGHNTLYWYLQNLGQGPELLIRYENEEAVDDSQLPKDRFSAERLKGVDSTLKIQPAELGDSAVYLCASSPREGAANTGELFFGEGSRLTVL.

A few counts support this clonotype. The chain employs TRBV4-3 and TRBJ2-1; tentatively, D is TRBD2 (6 bases). The V end lost 4 bases, the J end lost 2 bases, and 15 bases lay between the germline ends. CDR3 length equals 16 residues. Germline CDR1 and CDR2: LGHNA and YSLEER. CDR3 amino acids: CASSLGRPNAYNEQFF. DNA of the CDR3: TGCGCCAGCAGCCTGGGGAGGCCGAACGCCTACAATGAGCAGTTCTTC.

This clonotype was counted only a few times. The genes are TRBV11-2 and TRBJ2-7; a weak D match, TRBD2 (6 bases). The V end lost 2 bases, the J end lost 6 bases, and 11 bases lay between the germline ends. The germline V gene has CDR1 SGHAT and CDR2 FQNNGV. This CDR3 is built from 13 residues. The CDR3 region has the DNA TGTGCCAGCAGCTTACGGCGGGGAGGCGAGCAGTACGTC. It translates to CASSLRRGGEQYV.

The gene calls are TRBV28 and TRBJ1-1, with TRBD1 matching over 7 bases. Germline trimming cut 8 bases from V and 6 bases from J; bases unmatched to any gene: 18. The CDR3 is 16 residues long. The germline CDR1 and CDR2 sequences are MDHEN and SYDVKM. This CDR3 is CASLPDRILQAPEAFF. The CDR3 DNA reads TGTGCCAGCTTACCGGACAGGATTCTTCAGGCACCTGAAGCTTTCTTT.

The gene calls are TRBV11-2 and TRBJ1-5; D remains ambiguous. The V end lost 5 bases, the J end lost 2 bases, and 7 bases lay between the germline ends. CDR1 SGHAT and CDR2 FQNNGV come from the germline V gene. The CDR3 is 13 amino acids. The CDR3 here is CASSLIRNQPQHF. CDR3 DNA: TGTGCCAGCAGCCTTATTCGCAATCAGCCCCAGCATTTT. Supplemented by reference TRBV11-2 and TRBJ1-5, the full variable domain reads EAGVAQSPRYKIIEKRQSVAFWCNPISGHATLYWYQQILGQGPKLLIQFQNNGVVDDSQLPKDRFSAERLKGVDSTLKIQPAKLEDSAVYLCASSLIRNQPQHFGDGTRLSIL.

The J gene is TRBJ2-7, the V gene TRBV12-3 or TRBV12-4; D call uncertain. CDR3 size: 12 residues. Trimming shortened V by 7 bases and J by 3 bases, and 10 bases separated the two germline ends. CDR3 DNA: TGTGCCAGCACAAAGGGCCGCTACGAGCAGTACTTC. Amino acid sequence: CASTKGRYEQYF.